The next 5 T cell receptor beta chains were all read from a single sample in a study of cytomegalovirus exposure and HLA in healthy donors. The PCR used 60 Vbeta and 13 Jbeta primers. Profiled with immunoSEQ multiplex PCR; TCRdb holds only in-frame clones, not every one. The data show roughly 130,000 clones, with approximately 8.8% seen just once and approximately 5% held by the top ten. The sample taken for sequencing was PBMCs. The receptors here all came from a man between 35 and 55 years old in good health and CMV-seronegative.

The V and J genes are TRBV25-1 and TRBJ2-4; D possibly corresponds to TRBD1 (6 bases). CDR1 is MGHDK, CDR2 SYGVNS, per germline. V lost 2 bases to trimming and J lost 6 bases, with 14 bases between them. The CDR3 totals 15 residues. CDR3 bases: TGTGCCAGCAGTGAAGAGGGGGAGAGGAGAAACATTCAGTACTTC. It specifies CASSEEGERRNIQYF. The complete variable domain, with remaining parts taken from reference TRBV25-1 and TRBJ2-4, reads EADIYQTPRYLVIGTGKKITLECSQTMGHDKMYWYQQDPGMELHLIHYSYGVNSTEKGDLSSESTVSRIRTEHFPLTLESARPSHTSQYLCASSEEGERRNIQYFGAGTRLSVL.

The V call is TRBV4-2, the J call TRBJ2-5; D might be TRBD1 (5 bases). CDR1 is LGHNA and CDR2 is YNFKEQ in the germline V gene. This CDR3 contains 15 residues. With 1 base removed from V and 0 bases from J, the gap between germline ends came to 9 bases. The CDR3 sequence is CASSQGDRDQETQYF. The CDR3 nucleotides are TGTGCCAGCAGCCAAGGAGACAGAGACCAAGAGACCCAGTACTTC.

With regard to this clone: Other nucleotide sequences in the sample specify the same CDR3. This chain connects TRBV5-8 to TRBJ2-5; D not certain. Germline V gene sequence: CDR1 SGHTS, CDR2 YDEGEE. Deletions cut 4 bases from V and 1 base from J, with 17 bases between. This CDR3 has 16 amino acids. The CDR3 DNA sequence: TGTGCCAGCAGCCCGCGGATATGGTCCAGCCAAGAGACCCAGTACTTC. Translation: CASSPRIWSSQETQYF.

The V gene is TRBV19, the J gene TRBJ2-7; D possibly corresponds to TRBD1 (6 bases). Looked up from germline, CDR1 is LNHDA and CDR2 is SQIVND (reference sequence). The CDR3 runs 11 residues. The V gene lost 4 bases and the J gene lost 5 bases, with 6 bases spanning the gap. CDR3: CASSRGHEQYF. The CDR3 DNA follows: TGTGCCAGTAGTAGGGGGCACGAGCAGTACTTC.

This clone appeared a few times. The CDR3 nucleotides are TGTGCCAGCAGGGACAGGGGACTAAGGGATACTGAAGCTTTCTTT. Its protein product is CASRDRGLRDTEAFF. This sequence joins TRBV6-5 and TRBJ1-1, with 9 bases that match TRBD1. CDR1 is MNHEY, CDR2 SVGAGI, per germline. This CDR3 has 15 residues. V shed 6 bases and J 5 bases; nucleotides not matched to a gene: 10.